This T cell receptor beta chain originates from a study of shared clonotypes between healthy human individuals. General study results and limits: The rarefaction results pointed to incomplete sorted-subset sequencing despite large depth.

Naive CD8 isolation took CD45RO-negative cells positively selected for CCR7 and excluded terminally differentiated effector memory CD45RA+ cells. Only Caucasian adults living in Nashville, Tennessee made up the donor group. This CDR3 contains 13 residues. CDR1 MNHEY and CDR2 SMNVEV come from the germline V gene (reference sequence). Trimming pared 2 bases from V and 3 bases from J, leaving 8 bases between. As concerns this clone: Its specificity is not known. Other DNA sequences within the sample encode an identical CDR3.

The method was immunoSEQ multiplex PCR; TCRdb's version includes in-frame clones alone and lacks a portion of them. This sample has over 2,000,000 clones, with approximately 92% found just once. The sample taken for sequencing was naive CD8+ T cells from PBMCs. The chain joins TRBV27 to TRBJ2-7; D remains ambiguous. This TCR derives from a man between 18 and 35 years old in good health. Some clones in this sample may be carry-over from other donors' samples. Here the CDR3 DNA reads TGTGCCAGCAGTTTACTCCCCAGCTACGAGCAGTACTTC. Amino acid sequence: CASSLLPSYEQYF.